A single T cell receptor (beta chain) is shown here with its context. No cognate antigen has been identified for it. No much larger clone is present one base from it, and per-base qualities are unavailable. One collaborating source in Seattle enrolled patients during active infection and followed them longitudinally through the course of disease. Each collaborating institution followed its own protocols to collect whole blood in K2EDTA tubes. For TCRbeta analysis, collaborators shipped samples in one of three forms: frozen whole blood, isolated PBMCs, or DNA extracted from either of those sample types. Per the germline V gene, SGHTA is the CDR1 and FQGNSA is the CDR2. From cysteine to phenylalanine, the CDR3 is 17 amino acids long. The kept DNA is CDR3 alone, 51 bases in frame from the first base. The trim is 4 bases for V and 0 bases for J, with a gap of 16 bases between the germline ends. TCRbeta CDR3 regions were amplified from genomic DNA using the immunoSEQ Assay, a bias-controlled multiplex PCR. Regarding the original processing steps: The number of nucleated cells in each sample was estimated by amplification of reference gene primers within the assay. To quantify the absolute abundance of each unique TCRbeta CDR3 rearrangement, sequence reads were collapsed and filtered. For each sample, productive Simpson clonality was calculated as the square root of Simpson's diversity index over productive rearrangements. TCRdb carries this immuneACCESS record with in-frame sequences only. Its versions omit some clonotypes, under half of them owing to an unresolved V gene in the studies checked, with the rest unexplained. That table is the source of V, J and clone size, and D and trimming were worked out from the DNA. Counted in this sample were approximately 210,000 clones; around four fifths of them appeared once. The top ten hold around 0.93% of the sample.

The record originates from a study of blood T cell repertoires in COVID-19 (dated by TCRdb to 2020 to 2021). General notes on the study: Samples from collaborators originated in the United States, Italy and Spain and spanned both the acute and convalescent phases of COVID-19. The material from the prospective study consisted of cDNA or gDNA derived from T cells, B-cell-depleted T cells, or PBMCs. Subjects who had been exposed to COVID-19, were actively infected with it, or had recovered from it provided the deeply sampled blood TCRbeta repertoires that made up the dataset. The repertoires were made available in a free public database intended to serve as a resource for research on the immune response to SARS-CoV-2. The samples were drawn from the first 160 participants of the ongoing ImmuneRACE study and from under 1,500 subjects provided by 6 global collaborators. The sample metadata nearly always contained a de-identified subject ID, COVID-19 status, age in years and sex. Where HLA class I and class II types were available, the types were taken from metadata supplied by the sample provider, not from assay-based typing.

Broad study findings and their caveats: How much clinical and demographic metadata was included differed by source and by participant, and the metadata was provided uncurated.

The TCR sequence derives from a man in his fifties or sixties with COVID-19, enrolled during active disease. Input material: peripheral blood. The chain links TRBV7-2 with TRBJ1-3, with the D gene too uncertain to name. CDR3 region: CASSSPWAQYSGNTIYF. The nucleotide sequence reads TGTGCCAGCAGCTCCCCCTGGGCACAGTACTCTGGAAACACCATATATTTT.